The subject of this entry is one T cell receptor beta chain. This sample is part of a study of T-cell memory formation after mild COVID-19. V was shortened by 5 bases and J by 3 bases, with 13 bases between the two germline ends. The CDR3 covers 13 residues. Germline V gene sequence: CDR1 DFQATT, CDR2 SNEGSKA (reference sequence). Using its own MiXCR run on the 5' RACE reads, TCRdb lists one record per CDR3 protein. The sample gives just over 200,000 distinct CDR3 sequences, around 9.1% of which show up once; approximately 3.3% is in the top ten. This receptor was taken from a man younger than 35 who had mild COVID-19 (a few samples of this study predate the infection). Cell type and time point are not known. This sequence joins TRBV20-1 and TRBJ1-2, with TRBD1 as a possible D gene (6 bases). Sample: PBMCs or a T cell subset sorted from them (not recorded which). The DNA for the CDR3 is TGCAGTGCTCCAAAGGGGGTTGACTATGGCTACACCTTC. It translates to CSAPKGVDYGYTF.